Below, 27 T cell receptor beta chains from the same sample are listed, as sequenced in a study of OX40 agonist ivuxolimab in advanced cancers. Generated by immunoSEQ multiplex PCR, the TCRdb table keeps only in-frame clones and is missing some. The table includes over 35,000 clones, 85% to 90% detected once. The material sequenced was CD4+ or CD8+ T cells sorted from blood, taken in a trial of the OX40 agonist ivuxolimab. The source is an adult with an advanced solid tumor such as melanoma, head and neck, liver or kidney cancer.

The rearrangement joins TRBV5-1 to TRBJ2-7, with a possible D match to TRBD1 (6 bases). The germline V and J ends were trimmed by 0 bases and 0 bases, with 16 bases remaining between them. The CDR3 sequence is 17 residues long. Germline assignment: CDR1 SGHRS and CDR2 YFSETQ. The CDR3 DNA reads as TGCGCCAGCAGCTTGGGCTCTTGGGGGACAAACTCCTACGAGCAGTACTTC. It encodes CASSLGSWGTNSYEQYF.

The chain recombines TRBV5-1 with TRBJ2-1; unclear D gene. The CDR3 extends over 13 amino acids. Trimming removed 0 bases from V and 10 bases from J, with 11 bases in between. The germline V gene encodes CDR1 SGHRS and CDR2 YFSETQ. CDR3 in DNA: TGCGCCAGCAGCTTGGCGGGCCCTACAGAGCAGTTCTTC. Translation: CASSLAGPTEQFF.

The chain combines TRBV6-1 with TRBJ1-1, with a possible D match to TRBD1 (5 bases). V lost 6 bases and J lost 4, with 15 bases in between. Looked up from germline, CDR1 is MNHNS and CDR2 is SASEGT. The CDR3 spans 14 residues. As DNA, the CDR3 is TGTGCCAGCAGCCTAGAACAGGCGACCACTGAAGCTTTCTTT. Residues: CASSLEQATTEAFF.

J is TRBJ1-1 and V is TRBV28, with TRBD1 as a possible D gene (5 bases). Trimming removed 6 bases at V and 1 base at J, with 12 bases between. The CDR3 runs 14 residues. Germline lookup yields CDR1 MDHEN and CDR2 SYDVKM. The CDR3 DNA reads TGTGCCAGCAGAGGCCCGACAGAGAACACTGAAGCTTTCTTT. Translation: CASRGPTENTEAFF.

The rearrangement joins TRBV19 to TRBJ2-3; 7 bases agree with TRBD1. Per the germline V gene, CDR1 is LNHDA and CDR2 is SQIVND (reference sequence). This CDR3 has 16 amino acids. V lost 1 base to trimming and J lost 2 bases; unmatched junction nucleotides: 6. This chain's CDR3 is CASSIGTGQLTDTQYF. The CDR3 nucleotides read TGTGCCAGTAGTATAGGTACGGGACAGCTCACAGATACGCAGTATTTT.

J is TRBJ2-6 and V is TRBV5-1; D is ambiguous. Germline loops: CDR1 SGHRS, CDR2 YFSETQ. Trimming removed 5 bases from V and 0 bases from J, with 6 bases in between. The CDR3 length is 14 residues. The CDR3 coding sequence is TGCGCCAGCAGACAGAGCTCTGGGGCCAACGTCCTGACTTTC. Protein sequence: CASRQSSGANVLTF.

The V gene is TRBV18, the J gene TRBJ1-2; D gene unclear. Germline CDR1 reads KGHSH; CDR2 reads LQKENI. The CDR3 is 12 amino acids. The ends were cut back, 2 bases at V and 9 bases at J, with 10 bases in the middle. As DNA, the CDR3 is TGTGCCAGCTCACCAACGGACGGGAGCTACACCTTC. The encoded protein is CASSPTDGSYTF. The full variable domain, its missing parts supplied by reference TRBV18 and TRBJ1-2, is NAGVMQNPRHLVRRRGQEARLRCSPMKGHSHVYWYRQLPEEGLKFMVYLQKENIIDESGMPKERFSAEFPKEGPSILRIQQVVRGDSAAYFCASSPTDGSYTFGSGTRLTVV.

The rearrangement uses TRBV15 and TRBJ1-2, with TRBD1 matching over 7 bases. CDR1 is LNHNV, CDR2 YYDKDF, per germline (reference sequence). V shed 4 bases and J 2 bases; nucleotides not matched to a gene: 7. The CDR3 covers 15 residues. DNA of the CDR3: TGTGCCACCAGCAATATGAACAGGGGAAACTATGGCTACACCTTC. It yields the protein CATSNMNRGNYGYTF.

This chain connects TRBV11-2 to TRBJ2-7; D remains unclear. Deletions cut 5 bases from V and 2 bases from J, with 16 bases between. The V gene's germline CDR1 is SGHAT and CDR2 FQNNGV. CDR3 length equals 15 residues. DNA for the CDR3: TGTGCCAGCAGCAATTCTTTCGACCCCACCTACGAGCAGTACTTC. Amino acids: CASSNSFDPTYEQYF.

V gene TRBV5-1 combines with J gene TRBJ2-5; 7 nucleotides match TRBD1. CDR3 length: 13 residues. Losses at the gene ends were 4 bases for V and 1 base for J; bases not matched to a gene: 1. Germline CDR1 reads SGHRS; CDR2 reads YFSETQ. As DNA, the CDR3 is TGCGCCAGCAGCCCAGGGGGCCAAGAGACCCAGTACTTC. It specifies CASSPGGQETQYF.

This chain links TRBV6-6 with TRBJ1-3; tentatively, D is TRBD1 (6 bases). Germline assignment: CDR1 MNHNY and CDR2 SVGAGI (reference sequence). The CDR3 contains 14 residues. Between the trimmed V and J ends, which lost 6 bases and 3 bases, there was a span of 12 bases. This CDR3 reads CASRLTGYGNTIYF. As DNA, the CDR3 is TGTGCCAGCAGACTTACAGGGTATGGAAACACCATATATTTT.

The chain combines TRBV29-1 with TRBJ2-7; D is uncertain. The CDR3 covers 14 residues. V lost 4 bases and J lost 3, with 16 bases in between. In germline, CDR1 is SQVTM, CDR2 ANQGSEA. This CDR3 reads CSVVDRPRSYEQYF. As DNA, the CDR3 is TGCAGCGTTGTGGACCGTCCAAGAAGCTACGAGCAGTACTTC.

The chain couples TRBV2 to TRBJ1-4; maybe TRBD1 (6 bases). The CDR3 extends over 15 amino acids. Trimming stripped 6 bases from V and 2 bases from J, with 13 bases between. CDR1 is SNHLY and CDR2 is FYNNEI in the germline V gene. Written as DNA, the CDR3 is TGTGCCAGCAGCGGCACAGGGTCGACTAATGAAAAACTGTTTTTT. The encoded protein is CASSGTGSTNEKLFF.

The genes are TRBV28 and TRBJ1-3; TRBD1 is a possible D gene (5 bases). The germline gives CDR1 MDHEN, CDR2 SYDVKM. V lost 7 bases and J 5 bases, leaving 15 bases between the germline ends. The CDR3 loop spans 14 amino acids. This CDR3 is CASTRTTYRNTIYF. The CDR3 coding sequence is TGTGCCAGCACAAGGACAACTTATCGAAACACCATATATTTT.

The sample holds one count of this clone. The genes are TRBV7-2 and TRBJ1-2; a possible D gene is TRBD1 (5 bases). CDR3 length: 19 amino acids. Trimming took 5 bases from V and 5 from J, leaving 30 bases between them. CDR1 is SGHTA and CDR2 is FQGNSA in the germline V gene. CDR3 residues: CASSRSDLGASGGKYGYTF. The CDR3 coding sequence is TGTGCCAGCAGCCGATCCGATCTAGGCGCGTCCGGGGGAAAATATGGCTACACCTTC.

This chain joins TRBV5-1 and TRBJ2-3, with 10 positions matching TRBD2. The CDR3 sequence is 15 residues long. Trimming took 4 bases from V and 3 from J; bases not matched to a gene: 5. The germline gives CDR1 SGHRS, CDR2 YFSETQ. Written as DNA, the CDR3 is TGCGCCAGCAGCGCGGGACTAGCGTTGACAGATACGCAGTATTTT. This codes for CASSAGLALTDTQYF.

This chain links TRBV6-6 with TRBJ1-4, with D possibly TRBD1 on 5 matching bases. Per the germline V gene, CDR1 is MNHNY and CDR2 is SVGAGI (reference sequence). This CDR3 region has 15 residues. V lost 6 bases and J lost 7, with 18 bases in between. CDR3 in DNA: TGTGCCAGCAGCTCTCGGGGCAGGATGTTTGAAAAACTGTTTTTT. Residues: CASSSRGRMFEKLFF.

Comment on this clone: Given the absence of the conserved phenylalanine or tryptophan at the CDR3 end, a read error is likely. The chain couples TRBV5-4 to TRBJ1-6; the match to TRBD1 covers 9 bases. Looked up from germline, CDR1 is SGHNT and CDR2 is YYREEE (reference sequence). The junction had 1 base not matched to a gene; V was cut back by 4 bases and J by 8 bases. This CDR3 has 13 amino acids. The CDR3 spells CASSRDRDSPLHL. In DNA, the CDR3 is TGTGCCAGCAGCCGGGACAGGGATTCACCCCTCCACCTT.

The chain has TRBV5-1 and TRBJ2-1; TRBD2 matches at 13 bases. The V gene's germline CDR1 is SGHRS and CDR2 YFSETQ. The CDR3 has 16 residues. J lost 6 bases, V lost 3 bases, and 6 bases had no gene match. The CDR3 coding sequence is TGCGCCAGCAGCTCGGTGACTAGCGGGGGGCCCAATGAGCAGTTCTTC. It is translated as CASSSVTSGGPNEQFF.

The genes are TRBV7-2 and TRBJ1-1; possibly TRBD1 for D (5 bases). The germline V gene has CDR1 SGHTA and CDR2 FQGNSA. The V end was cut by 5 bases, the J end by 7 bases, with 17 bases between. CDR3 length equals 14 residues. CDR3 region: CASSRTGTAHEAFF. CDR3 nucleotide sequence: TGTGCCAGCAGCCGGACCGGGACGGCGCATGAAGCTTTCTTT. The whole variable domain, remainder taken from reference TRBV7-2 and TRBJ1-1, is GAGVSQSPSNKVTEKGKDVELRCDPISGHTALYWYRQSLGQGLEFLIYFQGNSAPDKSGLPSDRFSAERTGGSVSTLTIQRTQQEDSAVYLCASSRTGTAHEAFFGQGTRLTVV.

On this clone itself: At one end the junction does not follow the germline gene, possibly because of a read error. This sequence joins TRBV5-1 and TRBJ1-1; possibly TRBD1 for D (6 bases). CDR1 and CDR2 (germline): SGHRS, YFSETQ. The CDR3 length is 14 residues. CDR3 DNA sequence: TGCGCCAGCAGCGACAGGAACATGAACACTGAAACTTTCTTT. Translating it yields CASSDRNMNTETFF.

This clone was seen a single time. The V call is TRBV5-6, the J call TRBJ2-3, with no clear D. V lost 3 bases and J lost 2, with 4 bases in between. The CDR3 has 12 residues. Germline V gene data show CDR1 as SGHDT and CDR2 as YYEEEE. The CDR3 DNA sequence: TGTGCCAGCAGCTCTACCACAGATACGCAGTATTTT. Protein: CASSSTTDTQYF.

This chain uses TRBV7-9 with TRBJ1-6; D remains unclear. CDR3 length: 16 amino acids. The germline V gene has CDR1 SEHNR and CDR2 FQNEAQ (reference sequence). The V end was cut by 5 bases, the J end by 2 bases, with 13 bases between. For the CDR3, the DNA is TGTGCCAGCAGCCCTCCACCGGGCGCCTATAATTCACCCCTCCACTTT. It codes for CASSPPPGAYNSPLHF.

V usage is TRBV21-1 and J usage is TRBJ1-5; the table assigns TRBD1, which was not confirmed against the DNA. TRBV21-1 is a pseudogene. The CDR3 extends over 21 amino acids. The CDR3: CASSKVRQMGARFTSNQPQHF. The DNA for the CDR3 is TGTGCCAGCAGCAAAGTCCGACAGATGGGGGCGCGGTTCACGAGCAATCAGCCCCAGCATTTT.

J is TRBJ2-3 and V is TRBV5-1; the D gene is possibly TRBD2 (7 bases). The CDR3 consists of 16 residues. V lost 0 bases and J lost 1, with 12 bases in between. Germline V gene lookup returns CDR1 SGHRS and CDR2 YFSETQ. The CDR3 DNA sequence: TGCGCCAGCAGCTTGGACGGGGGGCCCCGCACAGATACGCAGTATTTT. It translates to CASSLDGGPRTDTQYF.

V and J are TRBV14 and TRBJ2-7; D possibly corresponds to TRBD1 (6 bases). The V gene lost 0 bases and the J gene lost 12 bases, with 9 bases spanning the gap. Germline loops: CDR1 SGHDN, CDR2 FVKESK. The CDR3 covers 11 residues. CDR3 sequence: CASSQEGGPYF. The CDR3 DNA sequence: TGTGCCAGCAGCCAAGAAGGGGGTCCGTACTTC.

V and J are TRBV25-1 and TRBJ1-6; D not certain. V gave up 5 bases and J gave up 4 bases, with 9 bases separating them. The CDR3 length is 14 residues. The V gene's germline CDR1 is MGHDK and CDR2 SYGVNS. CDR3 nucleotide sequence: TGTGCCAGCAGTCTTGGACTGTATAATTCACCCCTCCACTTT. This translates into CASSLGLYNSPLHF.